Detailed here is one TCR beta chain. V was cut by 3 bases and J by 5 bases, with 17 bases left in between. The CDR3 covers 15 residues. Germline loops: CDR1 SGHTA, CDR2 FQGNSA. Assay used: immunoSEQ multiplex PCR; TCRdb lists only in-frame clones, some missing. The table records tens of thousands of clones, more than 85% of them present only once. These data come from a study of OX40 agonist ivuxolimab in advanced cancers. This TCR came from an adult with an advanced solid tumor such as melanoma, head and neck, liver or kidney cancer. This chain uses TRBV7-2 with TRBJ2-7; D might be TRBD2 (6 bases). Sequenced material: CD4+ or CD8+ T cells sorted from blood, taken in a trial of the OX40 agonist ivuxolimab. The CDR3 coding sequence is TGTGCCAGCAGCTTCTTTGCCGGGAGTCTTCACGAGCAGTACTTC. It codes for CASSFFAGSLHEQYF.